This T cell receptor (beta chain) was documented in a study of blood T cell repertoires in COVID-19. Generated by immunoSEQ multiplex PCR, the TCRdb table keeps only in-frame clones and is missing some. The table lists 300,000 to 400,000 clones, roughly 87% of them singletons. The CDR3 totals 16 residues. After removal of 3 bases from V and 2 bases from J, the junction contained 4 bases not matched to a gene. Germline values: CDR1 LNHDA, CDR2 SQIVND (reference sequence). The source of this sequence is a young man with COVID-19, enrolled during active disease. The chain uses TRBV19 and TRBJ2-5; 12 bases match TRBD2. Sample: peripheral blood. The CDR3 sequence: CASSMSSGGGQETQYF. For the CDR3, the DNA is TGTGCCAGTAGTATGTCTAGCGGGGGGGGACAAGAGACCCAGTACTTC.